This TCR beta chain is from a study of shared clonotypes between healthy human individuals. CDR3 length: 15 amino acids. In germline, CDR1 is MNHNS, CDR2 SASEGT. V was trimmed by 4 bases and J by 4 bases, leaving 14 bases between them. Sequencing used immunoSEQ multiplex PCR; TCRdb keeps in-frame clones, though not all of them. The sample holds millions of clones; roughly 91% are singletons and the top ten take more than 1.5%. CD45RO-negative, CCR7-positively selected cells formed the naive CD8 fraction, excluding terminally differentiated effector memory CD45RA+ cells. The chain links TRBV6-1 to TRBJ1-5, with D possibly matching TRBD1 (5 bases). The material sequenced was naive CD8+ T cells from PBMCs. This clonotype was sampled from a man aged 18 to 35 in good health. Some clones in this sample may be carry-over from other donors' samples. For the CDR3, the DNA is TGTGCCAGCAGTGCCTTTAGGGGTGATAATCAGCCCCAGCATTTT. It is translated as CASSAFRGDNQPQHF.